This T cell receptor (beta chain) was recovered during a study of blood T cells in healthy people across ages. Study-level information: Per two T cells, template switching captured roughly one barcoded beta molecule. Overall study findings and caveats: In these data, TCR beta diversity tracked strongly with naive T cell percentage.

Germline lookup yields CDR1 SGHTA and CDR2 FQGTGA. Trimming left V 2 bases short and J 4 bases short, with 7 bases between. There are 13 residues in the CDR3. This clonotype appeared many times. Its antigen is unidentified. Then a second PCR, running about 6 to 12 cycles, was carried out with a sample-barcoded 5' primer and a J-beta primer mix. TCRdb reprocessed the 5' RACE reads with MiXCR, giving one entry per CDR3 protein. The sample yields about 650,000 distinct CDR3 sequences, roughly half seen once. This chain joins TRBV7-3 and TRBJ2-3; D uncertain. This TCR derives from a woman older than 75 in good health. Sequenced material: blood. The CDR3: CASSLYGSDTQYF. The CDR3 bases are TGTGCCAGCAGCTTATACGGGTCAGATACGCAGTATTTT.